The rows below give T cell receptor beta chains drawn from one sample of a study of T cell clonotyping in hematopoietic cell transplantation. Libraries were prepared by immunoSEQ multiplex PCR; TCRdb keeps only in-frame clonotypes and omits some of them. The sample gives under 30,000 clones, 92% of which show up once; 9.5% to 12% is in the top ten. The sample was PBMCs, taken 100 days after allogeneic stem cell transplant. The receptors were sampled from a female patient aged 50-59 years who had an allogeneic stem cell transplant from a related donor, so the T cells may come from the graft donor. Some clones in this sample may be carry-over from other donors' samples. Both conserved end residues are trimmed from each CDR3.

ASSIRGSGANVLT,TRBV19,TRBJ2-6
AISEGGSSGNTIY,TRBV10-3,TRBJ1-3
ASSLFRRQPGNTIY,TRBV11-2,TRBJ1-3
ASTASGDTQY,TRBV19,TRBJ2-3
ASSTTGVKETQY,TRBV19,TRBJ2-5
SVAGLMNTEAF,TRBV29-1,TRBJ1-1
ASSTLRDRGTDTQY,TRBV2,TRBJ2-3
ASSYPGEGNQPQH,TRBV6-6,TRBJ1-5
ASSLVALGGNQPQH,TRBV7-2,TRBJ1-5
ASRRRVGATEAF,TRBV28,TRBJ1-1
ASSLYPGHLNSPLH,TRBV5-1,TRBJ1-6
ASSLQQGPNEKLF,TRBV5-1,TRBJ1-4
ASSFSGSGEQY,TRBV13,TRBJ2-7
ASSSGTGDEKLF,TRBV19,TRBJ1-4
ASSRRRWGEIPGNTIY,TRBV19,TRBJ1-3
ASSSSPGTGSTEAF,TRBV9,TRBJ1-1
ASSLDSGAKPTQETQY,TRBV5-4,TRBJ2-5
AWIPKGGYYGYT,TRBV30,TRBJ1-2
ASSDSGQGRLWSNQPQH,TRBV6-4,TRBJ1-5
ASSSFFSLAGGLQETQY,TRBV5-1,TRBJ2-5
ASSRPNTGANQPQH,TRBV6-6,TRBJ1-5
ASSFPSEEREAF,TRBV7-6,TRBJ1-1
SVQVGGNTEAF,TRBV29-1,TRBJ1-1
ASWETGYYGYT,TRBV27,TRBJ1-2
ASSLGVGSGNTIY,TRBV11-2,TRBJ1-3
ASSRGYSNQPQH,TRBV19,TRBJ1-5
AWSLEWRELENTIY,TRBV30,TRBJ1-3
ASSLGYDRGLYNEQF,TRBV5-1,TRBJ2-1